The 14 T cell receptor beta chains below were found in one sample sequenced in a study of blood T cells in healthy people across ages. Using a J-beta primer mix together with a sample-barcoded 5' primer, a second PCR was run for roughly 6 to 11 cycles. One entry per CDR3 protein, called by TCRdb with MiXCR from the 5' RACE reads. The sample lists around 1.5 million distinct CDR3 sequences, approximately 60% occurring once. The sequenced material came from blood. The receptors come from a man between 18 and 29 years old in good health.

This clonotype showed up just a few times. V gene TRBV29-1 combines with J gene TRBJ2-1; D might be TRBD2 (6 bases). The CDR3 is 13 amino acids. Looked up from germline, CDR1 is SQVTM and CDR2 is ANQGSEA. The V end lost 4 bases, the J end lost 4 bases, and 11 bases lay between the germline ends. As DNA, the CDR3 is TGCAGCGTTGCGGGAGCTTTTTACAATGAGCAGTTCTTC. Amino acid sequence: CSVAGAFYNEQFF.

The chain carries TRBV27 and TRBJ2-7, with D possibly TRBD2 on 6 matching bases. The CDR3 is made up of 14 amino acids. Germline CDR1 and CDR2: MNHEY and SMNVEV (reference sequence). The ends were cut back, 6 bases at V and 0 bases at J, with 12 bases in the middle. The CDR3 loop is CASSRRTNSYEQYF. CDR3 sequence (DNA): TGTGCCAGCAGCCGCCGGACTAACTCCTACGAGCAGTACTTC.

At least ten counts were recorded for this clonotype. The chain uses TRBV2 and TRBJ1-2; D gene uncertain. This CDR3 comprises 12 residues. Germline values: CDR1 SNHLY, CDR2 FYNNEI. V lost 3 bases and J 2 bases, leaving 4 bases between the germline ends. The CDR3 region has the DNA TGTGCCAGCAGTGACAGGAACTATGGCTACACCTTC. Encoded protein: CASSDRNYGYTF.

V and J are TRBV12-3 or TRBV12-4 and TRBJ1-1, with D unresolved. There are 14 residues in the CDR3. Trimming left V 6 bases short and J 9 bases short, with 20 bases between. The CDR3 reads CASSNLRVVGKAFF. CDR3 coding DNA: TGTGCCAGCAGCAATTTGCGGGTTGTAGGGAAAGCTTTCTTT.

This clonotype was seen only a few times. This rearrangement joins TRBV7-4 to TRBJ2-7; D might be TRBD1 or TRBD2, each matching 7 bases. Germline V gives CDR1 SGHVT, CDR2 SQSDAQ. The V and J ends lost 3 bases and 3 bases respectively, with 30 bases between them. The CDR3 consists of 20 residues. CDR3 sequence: CASSLGRGQGDKGRIYEQYF. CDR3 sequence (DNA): TGTGCCAGCAGCTTGGGGAGGGGGCAGGGTGATAAAGGCCGGATCTACGAGCAGTACTTC.

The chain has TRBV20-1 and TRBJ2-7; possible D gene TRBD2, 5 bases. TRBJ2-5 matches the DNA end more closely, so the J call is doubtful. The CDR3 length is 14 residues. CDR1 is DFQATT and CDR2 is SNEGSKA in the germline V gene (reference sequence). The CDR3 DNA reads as TGCAGTGCTAGTTTGCTAGCCGAAAGAGAGACCCAGTACTTC. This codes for CSASLLAERETQYF.

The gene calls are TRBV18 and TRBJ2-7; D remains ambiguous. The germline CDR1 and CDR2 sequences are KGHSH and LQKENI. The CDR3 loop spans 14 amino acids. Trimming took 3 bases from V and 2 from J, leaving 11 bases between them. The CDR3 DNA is TGTGCCAGCTCACCGGAATCAGTACCCTACGAGCAGTACTTC. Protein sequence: CASSPESVPYEQYF.

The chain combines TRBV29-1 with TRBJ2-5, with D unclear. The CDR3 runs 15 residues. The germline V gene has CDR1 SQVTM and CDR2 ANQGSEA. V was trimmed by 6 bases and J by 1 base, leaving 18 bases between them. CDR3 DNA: TGCAGCGTCTATGGAACAACTGGCACCCAAGAGACCCAGTACTTC. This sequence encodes CSVYGTTGTQETQYF.

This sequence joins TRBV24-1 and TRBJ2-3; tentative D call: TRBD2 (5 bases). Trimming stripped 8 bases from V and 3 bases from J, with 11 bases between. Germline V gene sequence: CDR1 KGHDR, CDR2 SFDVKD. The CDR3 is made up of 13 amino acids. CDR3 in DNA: TGTGCCACCAATGCGGGCGTGACAGATACGCAGTATTTT. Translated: CATNAGVTDTQYF.

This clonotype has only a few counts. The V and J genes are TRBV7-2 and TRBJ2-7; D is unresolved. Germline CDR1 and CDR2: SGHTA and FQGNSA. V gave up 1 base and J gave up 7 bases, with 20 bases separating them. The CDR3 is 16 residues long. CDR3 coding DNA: TGTGCCAGCAGCTTAGAGGTTGGCCTGACAATCGGGGAGCAGTACTTC. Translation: CASSLEVGLTIGEQYF.

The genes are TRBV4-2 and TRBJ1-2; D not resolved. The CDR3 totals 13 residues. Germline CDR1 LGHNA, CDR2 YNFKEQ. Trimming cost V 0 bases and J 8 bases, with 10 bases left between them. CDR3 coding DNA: TGTGCCAGCAGCCAAGATGATAGCGGGGGCTACACCTTC. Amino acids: CASSQDDSGGYTF.

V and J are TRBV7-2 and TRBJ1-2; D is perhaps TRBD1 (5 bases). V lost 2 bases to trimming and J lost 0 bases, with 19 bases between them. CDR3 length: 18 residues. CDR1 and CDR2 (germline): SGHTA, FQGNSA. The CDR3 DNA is TGTGCCAGCAGCTTACAGGGCAGTCTCGGGCCAGCTAACTATGGCTACACCTTC. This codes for CASSLQGSLGPANYGYTF.

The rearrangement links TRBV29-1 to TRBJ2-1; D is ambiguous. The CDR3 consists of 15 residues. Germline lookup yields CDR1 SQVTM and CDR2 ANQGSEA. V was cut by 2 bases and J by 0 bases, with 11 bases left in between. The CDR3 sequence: CSVELVVSSYNEQFF. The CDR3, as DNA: TGCAGCGTTGAACTAGTCGTTAGCTCCTACAATGAGCAGTTCTTC.

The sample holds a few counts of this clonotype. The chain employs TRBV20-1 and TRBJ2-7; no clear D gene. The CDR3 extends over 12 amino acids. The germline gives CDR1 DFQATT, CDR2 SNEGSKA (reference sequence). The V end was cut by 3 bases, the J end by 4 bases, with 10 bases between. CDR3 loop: CSASGPLYEQYF. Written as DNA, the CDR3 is TGCAGTGCTAGCGGGCCTTTATACGAGCAGTACTTC.